Below, 24 T cell receptor beta chains from the same sample are listed, as sequenced in a study of read filtering for tumor transcriptome and immune sequencing. Molecular barcoded adaptors covering alpha/delta and beta/gamma chains were used on roughly 400 ng RNA. One entry per CDR3 protein results from TCRdb running MiXCR on the reads. Among some 40,000 distinct CDR3 sequences listed, about 12% were seen once. The sequencing input was a population of CD138-negative cells sorted from bone marrow. Receptors originate from a donor aged 40 or over with multiple myeloma.

This clonotype was observed many times. The rearrangement links TRBV13 to TRBJ2-3; 7 bases align to TRBD1. Unmatched junction bases numbered 5, after V lost 5 bases and J lost 0 bases. CDR3 length: 15 residues. Per germline, CDR1 PRHDT and CDR2 FYEKMQ (reference sequence). CDR3 in amino acids: CASSPTGSSTDTQYF. The CDR3, as DNA: TGTGCCAGCAGCCCGACAGGGTCTAGCACAGATACGCAGTATTTT.

This clonotype was seen many times. This chain joins TRBV6-1 and TRBJ2-6; possibly TRBD1 for D (6 bases). The germline V gene has CDR1 MNHNS and CDR2 SASEGT. Trimming shortened V by 6 bases and J by 8 bases, and 11 bases separated the two germline ends. The CDR3 contains 13 residues. This chain's CDR3 is CASRPQGPNVLTF. CDR3 coding DNA: TGTGCCAGCAGACCACAGGGCCCCAACGTCCTGACTTTC.

About this clonotype itself: Because it lacks the conserved phenylalanine or tryptophan at the end, this CDR3 is likely a read error. V gene TRBV2 combines with J gene TRBJ2-5; no definite D call. Trimming removed 0 bases from V and 7 bases from J, with 12 bases in between. In germline, CDR1 is SNHLY, CDR2 FYNNEI. This CDR3 comprises 14 residues. CDR3 coding DNA: TGTGCCAGCAGTGAAGCCAGGCAGCTTGGGACCCAGTACTAC. Its translation: CASSEARQLGTQYY.

A note on this clonotype: This may be a read error: a much more frequent sequence differs by one nucleotide. The rearrangement joins TRBV11-2 to TRBJ2-7; D is unresolved. This CDR3 has 14 residues. Germline CDR1 reads SGHAT; CDR2 reads FQNNGV. V dropped 5 bases and J dropped 0 bases, with 11 bases sitting between them. CDR3 loop: CASSKMTSSYEQYF. CDR3 DNA sequence: TGTGCCAGCAGCAAGATGACAAGCTCCTACGAGCAGTACTTC.

This clonotype appeared many times. The chain combines TRBV7-8 with TRBJ2-1; D not certain. Looked up from germline, CDR1 is SGHVS and CDR2 is FQNEAQ. Trimming cost V 5 bases and J 3 bases, with 11 bases left between them. The CDR3 totals 14 residues. The CDR3 DNA reads TGTGCCAGCAGCCCCCCACCGCTCTACAATGAGCAGTTCTTC. Residues: CASSPPPLYNEQFF.

This clonotype has ten or more counts. The gene calls are TRBV6-1 and TRBJ2-3, with a possible D match to TRBD2 (6 bases). From germline, CDR1 is MNHNS and CDR2 SASEGT. V lost 6 bases and J lost 0, with 10 bases in between. This CDR3 contains 14 residues. CDR3 loop: CASSSGVSTDTQYF. The CDR3 DNA is TGTGCCAGCAGCTCGGGAGTGAGCACAGATACGCAGTATTTT.

At least ten counts were recorded for this clonotype. The CDR3 region has the DNA TGTGCCAGCAGCTTAGCGTCGAATGAAAAACTGTTTTTT. Its translation: CASSLASNEKLFF. The V call is TRBV7-9, the J call TRBJ1-4; D unclear. This CDR3 has 13 residues. In germline, CDR1 is SEHNR, CDR2 FQNEAQ (reference sequence). Trimming took 0 bases from V and 5 from J, leaving 4 bases between them.

V and J are TRBV28 and TRBJ2-2, with D maybe TRBD1 (6 bases). Germline V gene sequence: CDR1 MDHEN, CDR2 SYDVKM. The CDR3 spans 16 residues. Trimming stripped 6 bases from V and 6 bases from J, with 20 bases between. In DNA, the CDR3 is TGTGCCAGCAGCTTAGACAGGTCCCGTTGGGCCGGGGAGCTGTTTTTT. It codes for CASSLDRSRWAGELFF. Complete variable domain (other parts from reference TRBV28 and TRBJ2-2): DVKVTQSSRYLVKRTGEKVFLECVQDMDHENMFWYRQDPGLGLRLIYFSYDVKMKEKGDIPEGYSVSREKKERFSLILESASTNQTSMYLCASSLDRSRWAGELFFGEGSRLTVL.

This clonotype has just a few counts. The chain employs TRBV4-2 and TRBJ1-3; D remains unclear. This CDR3 spans 11 amino acids. The V end was cut by 0 bases, the J end by 8 bases, with 2 bases between. Germline V gives CDR1 LGHNA, CDR2 YNFKEQ. The CDR3 loop reads CASSQEYTIYF. The CDR3 nucleotides read TGTGCCAGCAGCCAAGAGTACACCATATATTTT.

This clonotype was detected ten times or more. The rearrangement links TRBV4-1 to TRBJ2-3; 8 nucleotides match TRBD2. There are 16 residues in the CDR3. Germline loops: CDR1 MGHRA, CDR2 YSYEKL. The ends lost 4 bases at V and 4 bases at J; junction bases unmatched: 10. The CDR3 loop is CASSPFGGGSADTQYF. CDR3 DNA: TGCGCCAGCAGCCCTTTTGGCGGGGGGTCCGCAGATACGCAGTATTTT.

There are many counts of this clonotype. The chain recombines TRBV20-1 with TRBJ1-1, with a tentative D call TRBD1 (5 bases). Germline CDR1 and CDR2: DFQATT and SNEGSKA (reference sequence). The CDR3 spans 15 residues. V lost 6 bases to trimming and J lost 0 bases, with 17 bases between them. CDR3 sequence (DNA): TGCAGTGCCAAAGGCAGGGTGCTCGTGAACACTGAAGCTTTCTTT. Its translation is CSAKGRVLVNTEAFF.

This clonotype has only a few counts. Given a much more abundant clone one base away, this may be a read error. The chain recombines TRBV11-2 with TRBJ1-1; 9 positions agree with TRBD1. The CDR3 totals 13 residues. J was trimmed by 10 bases and V by 5 bases; bases with no gene match: 8. Germline lookup yields CDR1 SGHAT and CDR2 FQNNGV. The CDR3 nucleotides read TGTGCCAGCAGCCTACAGGGGGCTATTGGAGCTTTCTTT. It translates to CASSLQGAIGAFF.

This clonotype was picked up many times. This rearrangement joins TRBV20-1 to TRBJ2-2; the D gene is possibly TRBD2 (5 bases). Germline V gene lookup returns CDR1 DFQATT and CDR2 SNEGSKA (reference sequence). Deletions cut 5 bases from V and 0 bases from J, with 10 bases between. The length of the CDR3 is 14 residues. The CDR3 reads CSAARRANTGELFF. The CDR3 DNA follows: TGCAGTGCTGCCCGGCGGGCGAACACCGGGGAGCTGTTTTTT.

This clonotype has at least ten counts. The chain's CDR3 is CASATGQGSNGYTF. CDR3 coding DNA: TGTGCCAGCGCTACAGGACAGGGGAGTAATGGCTACACCTTC. The chain combines TRBV2 with TRBJ1-2, with 9 bases that match TRBD1. The germline V gene has CDR1 SNHLY and CDR2 FYNNEI. The CDR3 is made up of 14 amino acids. The V gene end was trimmed by 8 bases and the J gene end by 6 bases; junction bases not matched to a gene: 10.

This clonotype occurred many times. This rearrangement joins TRBV2 to TRBJ1-5; the match to TRBD1 covers 9 bases. The CDR3 contains 15 residues. V gave up 3 bases and J gave up 7 bases; unmatched junction bases: 7. Germline V lookup: CDR1 SNHLY, CDR2 FYNNEI. CDR3 DNA: TGTGCCAGCAGTGATGGGGACAGGGTTGAGCAGCCCCAGCATTTT. Amino acid sequence: CASSDGDRVEQPQHF.

This clonotype was recorded a few times. This sequence is one base from a far larger clone and is likely a read error. The CDR3 DNA is TGTGCCAGCAGCTTCATAGCGGGGAGAAGCAATGAGCAGTTCTTC. The encoded protein is CASSFIAGRSNEQFF. J is TRBJ2-1 and V is TRBV7-2, with 8 bases matching TRBD2. V shed 3 bases, J shed 6 bases, and the junction held 7 bases outside the gene matches. The CDR3 loop spans 15 amino acids. The V gene's germline CDR1 is SGHTA and CDR2 FQGNSA.

This clonotype was recorded many times. The chain links TRBV24-1 to TRBJ1-5; D possibly corresponds to TRBD1 (5 bases). CDR3 length equals 15 residues. V was clipped by 2 bases and J by 0 bases, with 7 bases between them. CDR1 is KGHDR and CDR2 is SFDVKD in the germline V gene. The CDR3 DNA sequence: TGTGCCACCAGTGATTGCAGGGATAGCAATCAGCCCCAGCATTTT. This translates into CATSDCRDSNQPQHF.

There are a few counts of this clonotype. This chain joins TRBV7-9 and TRBJ2-2; D is ambiguous. Per the germline V gene, CDR1 is SEHNR and CDR2 is FQNEAQ (reference sequence). With 5 bases removed from V and 7 bases from J, the gap between germline ends came to 11 bases. This CDR3 spans 13 amino acids. CDR3 loop: CASSPDNDGELFF. The CDR3 DNA is TGTGCCAGCAGCCCTGACAATGACGGGGAGCTGTTTTTT. The entire variable domain, with the rest obtained from reference TRBV7-9 and TRBJ2-2, is as follows: DTGVSQNPRHKITKRGQNVTFRCDPISEHNRLYWYRQTLGQGPEFLTYFQNEAQLEKSRLLSDRFSAERPKGSFSTLEIQRTEQGDSAMYLCASSPDNDGELFFGEGSRLTVL.

The sample holds many counts of this clonotype. The chain recombines TRBV29-1 with TRBJ2-1; 8 bases match TRBD2. The CDR3 sequence is 15 residues long. CDR1 is SQVTM and CDR2 is ANQGSEA in the germline V gene. J was trimmed by 2 bases and V by 4 bases; bases with no gene match: 7. CDR3 loop: CSVVPGGPPYNEQFF. The CDR3 nucleotides are TGCAGCGTTGTCCCGGGGGGGCCCCCCTACAATGAGCAGTTCTTC.

This clonotype was seen many times. V usage is TRBV2 and J usage is TRBJ1-5; D is undetermined. CDR3 length: 18 residues. CDR1 is SNHLY, CDR2 FYNNEI, per germline. Trimming removed 2 bases at V and 0 bases at J, with 17 bases between. The CDR3 DNA follows: TGTGCCAGCAGTGAATTCTCCCTTACTGGGTTTAGCAATCAGCCCCAGCATTTT. It is translated as CASSEFSLTGFSNQPQHF.

This clonotype came up a few times. The V and J genes are TRBV6-6 and TRBJ1-4, with D hard to call. Germline V gives CDR1 MNHNY, CDR2 SVGAGI (reference sequence). The V end lost 0 bases, the J end lost 4 bases, and 15 bases lay between the germline ends. CDR3 length equals 17 residues. The CDR3 DNA reads as TGTGCCAGCAGTTACTCAGTCAGGATAATTCGTAATGAAAAACTGTTTTTT. Residues: CASSYSVRIIRNEKLFF.

This clonotype was seen at least ten times. The chain recombines TRBV7-8 with TRBJ2-2; D might be TRBD1 (5 bases). Germline CDR1 is SGHVS and CDR2 is FQNEAQ. Between the trimmed V and J ends, which lost 5 bases and 4 bases, there was a span of 8 bases. The CDR3 spans 13 residues. CDR3 in amino acids: CASSQGPTGELFF. CDR3 coding DNA: TGTGCCAGCAGCCAGGGCCCCACCGGGGAGCTGTTTTTT. The whole variable domain, filled in from reference TRBV7-8 and TRBJ2-2, reads GAGVSQSPRYKVAKRGQDVALRCDPISGHVSLFWYQQALGQGPEFLTYFQNEAQLDKSGLPSDRFFAERPEGSVSTLKIQRTQQEDSAVYLCASSQGPTGELFFGEGSRLTVL.

This clonotype was observed at least ten times. The rearrangement links TRBV19 to TRBJ2-5, with a weak D call TRBD2 (5 bases). The CDR3 totals 10 residues. Germline CDR1 is LNHDA and CDR2 is SQIVND (reference sequence). The germline V and J ends were trimmed by 8 bases and 4 bases, with 5 bases remaining between them. The CDR3 sequence is CASGRETQYF. CDR3 coding DNA: TGTGCCAGTGGGAGAGAGACCCAGTACTTC.

This clonotype appeared a few times. The DNA is left out, because the CDR3 cannot be placed on it with certainty; the CDR3 is given as TCRdb lists it. The chain combines TRBV7-2 with TRBJ2-3; TRBD2, as called in the table, went unchecked against the DNA. The CDR3 numbers 15 amino acids, ends counted. The germline V gene has CDR1 SGHTA and CDR2 FQGNSA. Here the CDR3 reads CASSLVGGGTDTRYF.